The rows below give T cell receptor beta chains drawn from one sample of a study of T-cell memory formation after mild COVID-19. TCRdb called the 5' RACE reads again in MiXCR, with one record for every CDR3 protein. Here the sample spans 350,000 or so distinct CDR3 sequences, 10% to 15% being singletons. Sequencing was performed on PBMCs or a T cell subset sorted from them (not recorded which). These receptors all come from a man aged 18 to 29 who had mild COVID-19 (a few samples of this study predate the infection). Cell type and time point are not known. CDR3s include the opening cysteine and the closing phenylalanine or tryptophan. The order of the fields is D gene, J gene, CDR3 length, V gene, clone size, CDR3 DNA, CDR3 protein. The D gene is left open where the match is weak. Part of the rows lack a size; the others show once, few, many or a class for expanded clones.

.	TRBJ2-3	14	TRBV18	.	TGTGCCAGCTCACCACCGACTAGGAGAGATACGCAGTATTTT	CASSPPTRRDTQYF
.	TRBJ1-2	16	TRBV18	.	TGTGCCAGCTCACCACAGGGCAGGACCGGGAACTATGGCTACACCTTC	CASSPQGRTGNYGYTF
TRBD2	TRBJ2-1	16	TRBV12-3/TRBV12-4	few	TGTGCCAGCAGTTTTCCGGAGAGCGGGGGGTACAATGAGCAGTTCTTC	CASSFPESGGYNEQFF
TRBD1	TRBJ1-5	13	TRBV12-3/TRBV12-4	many	TGTGCCAGCAGTCCGACAGGGCCACAGCCCCAGCATTTT	CASSPTGPQPQHF
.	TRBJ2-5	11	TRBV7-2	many	TGTGCCAGCAGCTTCTGGGAGACCCAGTACTTC	CASSFWETQYF
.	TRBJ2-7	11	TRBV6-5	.	TGTGCCAGCAAACATAACTACGAGCAGTACTTC	CASKHNYEQYF
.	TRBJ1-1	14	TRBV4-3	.	TGCGCCAGCAGCCAAGATAAGGGGCACACTGAAGCTTTCTTT	CASSQDKGHTEAFF
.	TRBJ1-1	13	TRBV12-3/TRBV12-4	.	TGTGCCACCCTTCGCTACCTGAACACTGAAGCTTTCTTT	CATLRYLNTEAFF
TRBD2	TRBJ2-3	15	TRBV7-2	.	TGTGCCAGCAGCCTCAACATAGCGGGCGCAGATACGCAGTATTTT	CASSLNIAGADTQYF
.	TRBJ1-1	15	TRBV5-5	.	TGTGCCAGCAGCTGGCCCAGGGTAGAGGCCACTGAAGCTTTCTTT	CASSWPRVEATEAFF
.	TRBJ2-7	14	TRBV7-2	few	TGTGCCAGCAGCAACAGTCTACGTTTCTACGAGCAGTACTTC	CASSNSLRFYEQYF
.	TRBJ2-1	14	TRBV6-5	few	TGTGCCAGCAGTTACTCCGCCGGAGGGCGGCCCCTCTTCTTC	CASSYSAGGRPLFF
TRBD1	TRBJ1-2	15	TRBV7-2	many	TGTGCCAGCAGCTCAAGGGACAGGCCTAACTATGGCTACACCTTC	CASSSRDRPNYGYTF
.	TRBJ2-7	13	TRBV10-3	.	TGTGCCATCAGTGAGTACAGCAACTACGAGCAGTACTTC	CAISEYSNYEQYF
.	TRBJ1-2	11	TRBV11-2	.	TGTGCCAGCAGCCAGAAATCTGGCTACACCTTC	CASSQKSGYTF
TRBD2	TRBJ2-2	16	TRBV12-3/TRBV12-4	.	TGTGCCAGCAGTCCCCGGACTAGCCCCGCCACCGGGGAGCTGTTTTTT	CASSPRTSPATGELFF
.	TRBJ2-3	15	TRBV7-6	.	TGTGCCAGCAGCCGAGCTACCTCTGCTAGAGATACGCAGTATTTT	CASSRATSARDTQYF
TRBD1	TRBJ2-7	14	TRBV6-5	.	TGTGCCAGCAGATCAGGGGGCGCCTCCTACGAGCAGTACTTC	CASRSGGASYEQYF
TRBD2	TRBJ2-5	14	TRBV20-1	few	TGCAGTGCCCGCACTAGCGGATCTACGGAGACCCAGTACTTC	CSARTSGSTETQYF
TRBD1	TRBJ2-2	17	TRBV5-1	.	TGCGCCAGCAGCTTGAAGACAGGGGGTTTTCCTACCGGGGAGCTGTTTTTT	CASSLKTGGFPTGELFF